The 26 T cell receptor beta chains below all came from one sample that was sequenced in a study of graft-versus-host responses after intestinal transplantation. Assay used: immunoSEQ multiplex PCR; TCRdb lists only in-frame clones, some missing. This sample has around 67,000 clones, with 90% found just once. Their antigen targets remain unknown. This specimen was unstimulated CD8+ T cells sorted from spleen or lymph node cells, taken before transplant. Source of these receptors: a human donor who was the organ donor for an intestinal transplant.

The chain employs TRBV11-2 and TRBJ1-1; 7 bases align to TRBD1. Trimming removed 5 bases from V and 2 bases from J; junction bases left unmatched: 8. The CDR3 is made up of 15 amino acids. Germline V CDR1 and CDR2: SGHAT, FQNNGV. The DNA for the CDR3 is TGTGCCAGCAGCCGGGCCACAGGGGCCAACACTGAAGCTTTCTTT. Its translation: CASSRATGANTEAFF.

Notes on this clone: Other DNA sequences in the same sample also yield this CDR3. V usage is TRBV30 and J usage is TRBJ1-1; D unresolved. Germline V lookup: CDR1 GTSNPN, CDR2 SVGIG (reference sequence). CDR3 length: 12 residues. Trimming left V 3 bases short and J 9 bases short, with 14 bases between. The CDR3 here is CAWSLPPGKAFF. In DNA form, the CDR3 reads TGTGCCTGGAGCTTACCACCCGGGAAAGCTTTCTTT.

V is TRBV7-8 and J is TRBJ2-5; no definite D call. The CDR3 runs 14 residues. V gave up 2 bases and J gave up 0 bases, with 7 bases separating them. Germline V CDR1 and CDR2: SGHVS, FQNEAQ. The CDR3 reads CASSLTQNQETQYF. The CDR3 DNA reads as TGTGCCAGCAGCTTAACCCAGAACCAAGAGACCCAGTACTTC.

In this sample, this clone turned up a few times. The chain carries TRBV27 and TRBJ2-7; weak D call: TRBD2 (7 bases). This CDR3 has 14 residues. The V gene's germline CDR1 is MNHEY and CDR2 SMNVEV (reference sequence). The ends were cut back, 5 bases at V and 5 bases at J, with 16 bases in the middle. CDR3 DNA: TGTGCCAGCAGTGTGGGGGGGCCGAGGAACGAGCAGTACGTC. The encoded protein is CASSVGGPRNEQYV.

J is TRBJ2-1 and V is TRBV4-3, with a weak D call TRBD1 (6 bases). The CDR3 is 15 amino acids. The germline V gene has CDR1 LGHNA and CDR2 YSLEER. The V end was cut by 3 bases, the J end by 4 bases, with 13 bases between. For the CDR3, the DNA is TGCGCCAGCAGCCACGGACAGTCCCCGTACAATGAGCAGTTCTTC. This translates into CASSHGQSPYNEQFF.

V and J are TRBV4-1 and TRBJ1-2, with 7 bases that match TRBD1. The length of the CDR3 is 14 residues. Germline V gives CDR1 MGHRA, CDR2 YSYEKL. Germline trimming cut 3 bases from V and 2 bases from J; bases unmatched to any gene: 3. The CDR3, as DNA: TGCGCCAGCAGCCACCCGACAGGGAACTATGGCTACACCTTC. It specifies CASSHPTGNYGYTF.

Only one count was recorded for this clone. This chain links TRBV29-1 with TRBJ2-7; maybe TRBD2 (5 bases). Germline V gene sequence: CDR1 SQVTM, CDR2 ANQGSEA. Trimming pared 4 bases from V and 6 bases from J, leaving 13 bases between. The CDR3 has 12 amino acids. CDR3 residues: CSVVAGSGEQYV. The CDR3 coding sequence is TGCAGCGTTGTTGCGGGCAGTGGCGAGCAGTACGTC.

V usage is TRBV11-3 and J usage is TRBJ1-4; TRBD1 agrees at 7 bases. The CDR3 is 17 residues long. V dropped 5 bases and J dropped 9; count of bases not matched to a gene: 18. Germline V gene sequence: CDR1 SGHNT, CDR2 YENEEA. The chain's CDR3 is CASSPTYRQGESKKLFF. CDR3 nucleotides: TGTGCCAGCAGCCCAACCTATCGACAGGGAGAGAGTAAAAAACTGTTTTTT.

This chain uses TRBV4-2 with TRBJ1-5, with a possible D match to TRBD1 (5 bases). This CDR3 has 16 residues. Between the trimmed V and J ends, which lost 4 bases and 3 bases, there was a span of 16 bases. The germline gives CDR1 LGHNA, CDR2 YNFKEQ. CDR3 sequence reads: CASSPTTDRINQPQHF. CDR3 nucleotides: TGTGCCAGCAGCCCAACGACCGACAGAATCAATCAGCCCCAGCATTTT.

The chain has TRBV21-1 and TRBJ2-1; the table calls TRBD1, which could not be checked here. TRBV21-1 is classified as a pseudogene. CDR3 length: 14 amino acids. The CDR3 DNA is TGTGCCAGCAGTGACAGGTGGCAAGATGGCGAGCAGTTCTTC. Its protein product is CASSDRWQDGEQFF.

This chain connects TRBV6-1 to TRBJ1-1; maybe TRBD1 (5 bases). The V and J ends lost 10 bases and 4 bases respectively, with 16 bases between them. The germline V gene encodes CDR1 MNHNS and CDR2 SASEGT. The CDR3 has 13 residues. The CDR3 nucleotides read TGTGCCACTTGGGGCAGCCTGCCCACTGAAGCTTTCTTT. Translated, it gives CATWGSLPTEAFF.

This clone was detected once. In DNA, the CDR3 is TGTGCCAGCAGCTTAACGGGGATCGCAGATACGCAGTATTTT. As protein: CASSLTGIADTQYF. The V call is TRBV11-2, the J call TRBJ2-3; D is perhaps TRBD2 (5 bases). CDR1 and CDR2 (germline): SGHAT, FQNNGV. V lost 2 bases to trimming and J lost 4 bases, with 10 bases between them. CDR3 length: 14 residues.

The genes are TRBV28 and TRBJ1-5; D gene unclear. V shed 6 bases and J shed 5 bases, with 14 bases lying between them. Germline V gene lookup returns CDR1 MDHEN and CDR2 SYDVKM. This CDR3 comprises 14 residues. This chain's CDR3 is CASREGLGYQPQHF. In DNA, the CDR3 is TGTGCCAGCAGGGAGGGTTTAGGGTATCAGCCCCAGCATTTT. Using reference TRBV28 and TRBJ1-5 for the parts outside the CDR3, the full variable domain is DVKVTQSSRYLVKRTGEKVFLECVQDMDHENMFWYRQDPGLGLRLIYFSYDVKMKEKGDIPEGYSVSREKKERFSLILESASTNQTSMYLCASREGLGYQPQHFGDGTRLSIL.

The chain employs TRBV9 and TRBJ2-3, with 11 bases that match TRBD2. CDR1 is SGDLS and CDR2 is YYNGEE in the germline V gene. The trim removed 4 bases at V and 3 bases at J, leaving 7 bases unmatched. The CDR3 is 16 residues long. Here the CDR3 DNA reads TGTGCCAGCAGCCTTCGACTAGCGGGGATGACAGATACGCAGTATTTT. This translates into CASSLRLAGMTDTQYF.

The V gene is TRBV15, the J gene TRBJ2-4; unclear D gene. V was cut by 0 bases and J by 9 bases, with 15 bases left in between. Germline CDR1 LNHNV, CDR2 YYDKDF (reference sequence). The CDR3 spans 15 residues. In nucleotides, the CDR3 is TGTGCCACCAGCAGAGATCTGGCCCAACCCAGCATTCAGTACTTC. Protein: CATSRDLAQPSIQYF.

This clone was observed a few times. The gene calls are TRBV10-3 and TRBJ2-1, with TRBD2 as a possible D gene (6 bases). From germline, CDR1 is ENHRY and CDR2 SYGVKD. V gave up 6 bases and J gave up 8 bases, with 14 bases separating them. The CDR3 is 13 residues long. This CDR3 is CAIRDLATHEQFF. CDR3 in DNA: TGTGCCATCAGAGACCTAGCGACACATGAGCAGTTCTTC.

J is TRBJ2-2 and V is TRBV4-1, with 11 bases lining up with TRBD2. In germline, CDR1 is MGHRA, CDR2 YSYEKL. This CDR3 has 17 residues. After removal of 4 bases from V and 5 bases from J, the junction contained 9 bases not matched to a gene. The CDR3 loop reads CASSPLSGGAVTGELFF. CDR3 sequence (DNA): TGCGCCAGCAGCCCCCTTAGCGGGGGGGCCGTAACCGGGGAGCTGTTTTTT.

J is TRBJ2-4 and V is TRBV27; D is perhaps TRBD2 (6 bases). Per germline, CDR1 MNHEY and CDR2 SMNVEV (reference sequence). CDR3 length equals 14 residues. Trimming left V 6 bases short and J 4 bases short, with 13 bases between. The CDR3 nucleotides read TGTGCCAGCAGCTTGGGGGGAACTAAAAACATTCAGTACTTC. Translated, it gives CASSLGGTKNIQYF.

The V and J genes are TRBV4-1 and TRBJ2-7, with 9 bases lining up with TRBD1. The V gene's germline CDR1 is MGHRA and CDR2 YSYEKL. The CDR3 length is 15 residues. The V segment lost 0 bases and the J segment 4 bases; nucleotides outside the gene matches: 4. The CDR3 DNA follows: TGCGCCAGCAGCCAAGATCCCGGACAGGGGTACGAGCAGTACGTC. As protein: CASSQDPGQGYEQYV.

V gene TRBV6-5 combines with J gene TRBJ2-3; the D is unclear. V lost 3 bases and J lost 4, with 11 bases in between. This CDR3 spans 14 amino acids. Germline V lookup: CDR1 MNHEY, CDR2 SVGAGI. CDR3: CASSYMGLADTQYF. The DNA for the CDR3 is TGTGCCAGCAGTTATATGGGCCTTGCAGATACGCAGTATTTT.

The rearrangement joins TRBV13 to TRBJ1-2; 7 bases agree with TRBD1. The CDR3 has 13 residues. Germline-derived CDR1 and CDR2 are PRHDT and FYEKMQ (reference sequence). The ends lost 5 bases at V and 6 bases at J; junction bases unmatched: 6. The CDR3 loop is CASSKDRVNGYTF. CDR3 in DNA: TGTGCCAGCAGCAAAGACAGGGTTAATGGCTACACCTTC.

The V call is TRBV7-9, the J call TRBJ2-5; tentatively, D is TRBD1 (6 bases). V lost 9 bases to trimming and J lost 1 base, with 12 bases between them. CDR3 length equals 13 residues. In germline, CDR1 is SEHNR, CDR2 FQNEAQ (reference sequence). The CDR3 DNA is TGTGCCAGTCAGGGGACCCCCCAAGAGACCCAGTACTTC. As protein: CASQGTPQETQYF.

This sequence joins TRBV7-9 and TRBJ1-2; the D is unclear. The CDR3 runs 13 residues. From germline, CDR1 is SEHNR and CDR2 FQNEAQ (reference sequence). With 1 base removed from V and 2 bases from J, the gap between germline ends came to 5 bases. CDR3 sequence: CASSLGGNYGYTF. CDR3 nucleotides: TGTGCCAGCAGCTTAGGAGGGAACTATGGCTACACCTTC.

The V call is TRBV7-9, the J call TRBJ1-1; 7 bases fit TRBD1. The CDR3 sequence is 16 residues long. Germline V gene sequence: CDR1 SEHNR, CDR2 FQNEAQ (reference sequence). Trimming at V came to 3 bases and at J to 0 bases, leaving 7 bases not matched to a gene. CDR3 loop: CASSFGQADMNTEAFF. The CDR3 nucleotides read TGTGCCAGCAGCTTCGGACAGGCCGACATGAACACTGAAGCTTTCTTT.

This clone was counted once. J is TRBJ1-1 and V is TRBV30; TRBD1 aligns across 10 bases. This CDR3 has 14 amino acids. Germline V lookup: CDR1 GTSNPN, CDR2 SVGIG (reference sequence). V was clipped by 4 bases and J by 6 bases; unmatched bases: 8. The CDR3 here is CAWTPGQGLSEAFF. Written as DNA, the CDR3 is TGTGCCTGGACTCCGGGACAGGGGTTATCTGAAGCTTTCTTT.

The chain carries TRBV7-6 and TRBJ1-1; 10 positions match TRBD1. Trimming cost V 5 bases and J 4 bases; bases outside gene matches: 4. This CDR3 comprises 14 residues. Germline values: CDR1 SGHVS, CDR2 FNYEAQ. The CDR3 bases are TGTGCCAGCAGCCTCGGGACAGGGGCCACTGAAGCTTTCTTT. It specifies CASSLGTGATEAFF.